Each of the 7 T cell receptor beta chains below was sequenced from the same sample in a study of Ad26.COV2.S vaccination and SARS-CoV-2 variants. The data were produced by immunoSEQ multiplex PCR, yet TCRdb's version contains in-frame clones alone and is incomplete. The table lists about 350,000 clones, roughly nine tenths of them singletons, with around 6.6% in the top ten. Treatment meaning: 15 to 20 received Ad26.COV2.S at low or high dose, single or two shots; roughly 5 received placebo; per-sample allocation not given. Collection of samples fell on day 63 after the first vaccine or placebo injection. This material consisted of peripheral blood, taken in a trial of Ad26.COV2.S vaccine versus placebo. The receptors stem from a person between 18 and 60 years old who received the Ad26.COV2.S COVID-19 vaccine or a placebo.

V is TRBV6-2 or TRBV6-3 and J is TRBJ2-7, with D perhaps matching TRBD1 (5 bases). This CDR3 spans 14 amino acids. Trimming shortened V by 2 bases and J by 3 bases, and 11 bases separated the two germline ends. CDR1 and CDR2 from the germline V gene are MNHEY and SVGEGT. The DNA for the CDR3 is TGTGCCAGCAGTTACCCTGGACATATCTACGAGCAGTACTTC. This codes for CASSYPGHIYEQYF.

The genes are TRBV25-1 and TRBJ2-1; the match to TRBD2 covers 8 bases. The V segment lost 4 bases and the J segment 3 bases; nucleotides outside the gene matches: 11. The germline V gene has CDR1 MGHDK and CDR2 SYGVNS. The CDR3 is 17 residues long. CDR3 DNA: TGTGCCAGCAGTGCTGTATCCGGGACTAGAGTCTACAATGAGCAGTTCTTC. Its translation: CASSAVSGTRVYNEQFF.

The CDR3 DNA is TGTGCCATCAGTGAGACAATCAAAGGCACAGATACGCAGTATTTT. It specifies CAISETIKGTDTQYF. The chain links TRBV10-3 to TRBJ2-3; no firm D call. Germline V gives CDR1 ENHRY, CDR2 SYGVKD. The CDR3 covers 15 residues. Trimming took 2 bases from V and 1 from J, leaving 10 bases between them.

The chain couples TRBV2 to TRBJ2-7; weak D call: TRBD1 (6 bases). The germline V gene has CDR1 SNHLY and CDR2 FYNNEI. The CDR3 contains 19 residues. V dropped 1 base and J dropped 0 bases, with 22 bases sitting between them. In DNA form, the CDR3 reads TGTGCCAGCAGTGAAGGGTTTATGGTGGTACAGGGCATCTCCTACGAGCAGTACTTC. Residues: CASSEGFMVVQGISYEQYF.

CDR3 in DNA: TGTGCCAGCAGCTTCGGGGGGCTGGACACCGGGGAGCTGTTTTTT. Its translation is CASSFGGLDTGELFF. V gene TRBV5-4 combines with J gene TRBJ2-2; a possible D gene is TRBD2 (7 bases). Trimming removed 2 bases at V and 3 bases at J, with 11 bases between. The germline V gene encodes CDR1 SGHNT and CDR2 YYREEE (reference sequence). The CDR3 length is 15 residues.

The CDR3 DNA sequence: TGTGCCAGCAGCTTGGGCAAGGCTAGCGGGAAAGAGACCCAGTACTTC. Translation: CASSLGKASGKETQYF. The chain has TRBV11-2 and TRBJ2-5; TRBD2 agrees at 9 bases. V lost 3 bases, J lost 3 bases, and 8 bases stayed unmatched. The CDR3 runs to 16 residues. Germline V CDR1 and CDR2: SGHAT, FQNNGV.

V usage is TRBV5-1 and J usage is TRBJ2-1, with TRBD2 matching 8 bases. The V gene end was trimmed by 0 bases and the J gene end by 7 bases; junction bases not matched to a gene: 9. CDR3 length: 16 residues. CDR1 and CDR2 (germline): SGHRS, YFSETQ. The CDR3 DNA reads TGCGCCAGCAGCTTGGCCGGGGGGACTAGGCTAAATGAGCAGTTCTTC. This encodes CASSLAGGTRLNEQFF.